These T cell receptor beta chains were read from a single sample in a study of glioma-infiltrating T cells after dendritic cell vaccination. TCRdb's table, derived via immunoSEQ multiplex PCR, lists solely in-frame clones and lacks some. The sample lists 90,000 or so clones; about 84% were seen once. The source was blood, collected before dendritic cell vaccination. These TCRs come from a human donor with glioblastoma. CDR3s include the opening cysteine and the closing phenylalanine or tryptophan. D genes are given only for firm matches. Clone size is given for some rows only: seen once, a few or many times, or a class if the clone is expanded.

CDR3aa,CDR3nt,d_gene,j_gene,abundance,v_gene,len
CASSQVGTGRVEKLFF,TGCGCCAGCAGCCAAGTGGGGACAGGGCGGGTTGAAAAACTGTTTTTT,TRBD1,TRBJ1-4,-,TRBV4-1,16
CASSVTGSAGYTF,TGTGCCAGCAGCGTAACAGGATCAGCTGGCTACACCTTC,-,TRBJ1-2,-,TRBV9,13
CASSSGAGTGELFF,TGCGCCAGCAGCTCCGGGGCGGGGACCGGGGAGCTGTTTTTT,-,TRBJ2-2,-,TRBV5-1,14
CASTAVYNEQFF,TGTGCCAGCACCGCGGTCTACAATGAGCAGTTCTTC,-,TRBJ2-1,once,TRBV28,12
CASSPRSYNSPLHF,TGTGCCAGCAGCCCTCGCTCCTATAATTCACCCCTCCACTTT,-,TRBJ1-6,-,TRBV11-2,14
CASSSAGSSGNTIYF,TGTGCCAGCAGTTCCGCAGGCAGCTCTGGAAACACCATATATTTT,-,TRBJ1-3,-,TRBV25-1,15
CASSGPPNTGWGQPQHF,TGTGCCAGCAGTGGCCCCCCAAATACAGGGTGGGGTCAGCCCCAGCATTTT,-,TRBJ1-5,-,TRBV6-1,17
CASSGGDAYFSGANVLTF,TGTGCCAGCAGCGGGGGGGATGCTTATTTCTCTGGGGCCAACGTCCTGACTTTC,TRBD2,TRBJ2-6,-,TRBV7-9,18
CASSYSGGGETQYF,TGTGCCAGCAGTTACTCAGGTGGGGGGGAGACCCAGTACTTC,-,TRBJ2-5,-,TRBV6-5,14
CASSFLAASYNEQFF,TGTGCCAGCAGCTTCCTAGCGGCGTCCTACAATGAGCAGTTCTTC,TRBD2,TRBJ2-1,-,TRBV9,15
CASSPPVGADEQYF,TGTGCCAGCAGCCCCCCCGTAGGGGCGGACGAGCAGTACTTC,-,TRBJ2-7,-,TRBV7-9,14
CAAREQETQYF,TGTGCCGCCAGGGAACAAGAGACCCAGTACTTC,-,TRBJ2-5,-,TRBV10-3,11
CASSFLSGGALNTQYF,TGTGCCAGCAGTTTCCTAAGCGGGGGGGCCCTAAATACGCAGTATTTT,TRBD2,TRBJ2-3,-,TRBV6-5,16
CASRTGPDQPQHF,TGCGCCAGCAGAACAGGGCCCGATCAGCCCCAGCATTTT,-,TRBJ1-5,-,TRBV5-1,13
CASSYSGGGTDTQYF,TGTGCCAGCAGTTACTCTGGGGGGGGGACAGATACGCAGTATTTT,TRBD2,TRBJ2-3,-,TRBV6-5,15
CASSQQTSGSLGEQYF,TGCGCCAGCAGCCAGCAAACTAGCGGGAGTTTGGGCGAGCAGTACTTC,TRBD2,TRBJ2-7,-,TRBV5-1,16
CASSDPGTLGRKNIQYF,TGTGCCAGCAGTGACCCCGGGACTCTGGGGAGAAAAAACATTCAGTACTTC,-,TRBJ2-4,once,TRBV6-1,17
CASSLGQGIGNTIYF,TGTGCCAGCAGTCTAGGACAGGGGATAGGAAACACCATATATTTT,TRBD1,TRBJ1-3,-,TRBV2,15
CASSPLAGDPYEQYF,TGTGCCAGCTCACCACTAGCGGGGGACCCCTACGAGCAGTACTTC,TRBD2,TRBJ2-7,-,TRBV18,15
CASSTVAGGRGNEQFF,TGTGCCAGCAGCACTGTAGCGGGGGGCCGGGGGAATGAGCAGTTCTTC,TRBD2,TRBJ2-1,-,TRBV7-9,16
CASSLTGLNTEAFF,TGTGCCAGCAGCTTGACAGGGTTGAACACTGAAGCTTTCTTT,-,TRBJ1-1,-,TRBV5-6,14
CASSLGPVITDTQYF,TGTGCCAGCAGCTTGGGGCCCGTGATCACAGATACGCAGTATTTT,-,TRBJ2-3,-,TRBV5-6,15
CASSTSTGGKNIQYF,TGTGCCAGCAGCACATCTACAGGGGGGAAAAACATTCAGTACTTC,TRBD1,TRBJ2-4,few,TRBV11-2,15
CASSSSQGAGGYTF,TGCGCCAGCAGCTCCTCACAGGGGGCAGGTGGCTACACCTTC,TRBD1,TRBJ1-2,-,TRBV5-1,14